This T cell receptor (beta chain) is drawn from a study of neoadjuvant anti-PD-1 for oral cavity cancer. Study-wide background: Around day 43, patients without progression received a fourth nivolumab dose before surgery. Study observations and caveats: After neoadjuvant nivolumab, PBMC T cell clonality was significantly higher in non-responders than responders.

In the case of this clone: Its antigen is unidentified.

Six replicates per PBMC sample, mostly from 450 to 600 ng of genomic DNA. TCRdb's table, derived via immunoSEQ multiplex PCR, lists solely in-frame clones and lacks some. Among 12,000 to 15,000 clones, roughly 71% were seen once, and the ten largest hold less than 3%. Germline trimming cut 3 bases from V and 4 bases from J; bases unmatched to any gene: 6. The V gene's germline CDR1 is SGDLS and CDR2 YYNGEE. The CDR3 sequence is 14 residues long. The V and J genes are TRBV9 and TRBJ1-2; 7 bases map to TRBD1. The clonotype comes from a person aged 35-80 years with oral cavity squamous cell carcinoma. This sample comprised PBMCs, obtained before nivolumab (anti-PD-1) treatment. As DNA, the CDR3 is TGTGCCAGCAGCGCCGGGACAGCTCTCTATGGCTACACCTTC. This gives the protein CASSAGTALYGYTF.